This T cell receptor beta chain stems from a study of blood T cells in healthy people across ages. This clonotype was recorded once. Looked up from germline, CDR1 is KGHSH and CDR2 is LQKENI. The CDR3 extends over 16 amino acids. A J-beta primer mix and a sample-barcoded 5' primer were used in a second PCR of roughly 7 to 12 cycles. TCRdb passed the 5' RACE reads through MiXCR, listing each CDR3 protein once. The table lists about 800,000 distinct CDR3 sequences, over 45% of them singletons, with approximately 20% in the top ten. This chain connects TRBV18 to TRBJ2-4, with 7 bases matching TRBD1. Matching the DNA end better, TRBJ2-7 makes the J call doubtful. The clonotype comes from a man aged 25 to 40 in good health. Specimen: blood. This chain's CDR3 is CASSPPSNRGNHEQYF. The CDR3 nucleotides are TGTGCCAGCTCACCACCAAGTAACAGGGGAAATCACGAGCAGTACTTC.